This record covers a single T cell receptor (beta chain). The antigen is undetermined. V was clipped by 3 bases and J by 7 bases; unmatched bases: 5. There are 13 residues in the CDR3. Sequencing used immunoSEQ multiplex PCR; TCRdb keeps in-frame clones, though not all of them. Among 140,000 to 150,000 clones, 90% to 95% were seen once, and the ten largest hold around 5.5%. The data are from a study of T cell responses to AZD1222 COVID-19 vaccine. Whole-study findings and limits: Only five to seven individuals given AZD1222 were seropositive at baseline.

This specimen was peripheral blood, taken on day 0 of AZD1222 vaccination. The receptor's source is an adult in good health. The chain links TRBV12-3 or TRBV12-4 to TRBJ1-2, with 7 bases fitting TRBD1. The CDR3 loop is CASSFPGGGGYTF. CDR3 nucleotides: TGTGCCAGCAGTTTTCCAGGGGGAGGTGGCTACACCTTC.